This T cell receptor beta chain stems from a study of OX40 agonist ivuxolimab in advanced cancers. Study-level information: The patients received ivuxolimab by intravenous route every 2 weeks at 0.01 to 10 mg/kg. Partial response was recorded in three patients: one hepatocellular carcinoma and two cutaneous melanoma cases.

Clones were sequenced by immunoSEQ multiplex PCR, and TCRdb holds only the in-frame ones, with some missing. The sample carries approximately 94,000 clones, approximately 90% recorded once. Germline CDR1 and CDR2: ENHRY and SYGVKD. This CDR3 has 12 residues. Deletions cut 8 bases from V and 4 bases from J, with 9 bases between. The clonotype was recovered from an adult with an advanced solid tumor such as melanoma, head and neck, liver or kidney cancer. This chain links TRBV10-3 with TRBJ2-1, with D unresolved. The sample was CD4+ or CD8+ T cells sorted from blood, taken in a trial of the OX40 agonist ivuxolimab. DNA for the CDR3: TGTGCCATCCGCGGCGAATACAATGAGCAGTTCTTC. It codes for CAIRGEYNEQFF.